What follows are 14 T cell receptor beta chains derived from one specimen sequenced in a study of T cell responses to AZD1222 COVID-19 vaccine. Repertoires were generated with immunoSEQ multiplex PCR, while TCRdb's copy carries only in-frame clones and drops some. The sample yields 95,000 to 110,000 clones, roughly nine tenths seen once. This material consisted of peripheral blood, taken on day 0 of AZD1222 vaccination. All receptors come from an adult in good health.

The rearrangement links TRBV18 to TRBJ1-6; D remains ambiguous. Trimming removed 1 base from V and 9 bases from J, with 4 bases in between. The CDR3 runs 12 residues. From germline, CDR1 is KGHSH and CDR2 LQKENI. As DNA, the CDR3 is TGTGCCAGCTCACCACAGGGTTCACCCCTCCACTTT. It encodes CASSPQGSPLHF. The whole variable domain, filled in from reference TRBV18 and TRBJ1-6, reads NAGVMQNPRHLVRRRGQEARLRCSPMKGHSHVYWYRQLPEEGLKFMVYLQKENIIDESGMPKERFSAEFPKEGPSILRIQQVVRGDSAAYFCASSPQGSPLHFGNGTRLTVT.

The chain links TRBV2 to TRBJ2-7; perhaps TRBD1 as D (6 bases). Trimming cost V 2 bases and J 3 bases, with 14 bases left between them. Germline CDR1 is SNHLY and CDR2 is FYNNEI. The CDR3 has 15 amino acids. The chain's CDR3 is CASSERGTDYYEQYF. The CDR3, as DNA: TGTGCCAGCAGTGAAAGGGGGACCGATTACTACGAGCAGTACTTC. Supplemented by reference TRBV2 and TRBJ2-7, the full variable domain reads EPEVTQTPSHQVTQMGQEVILRCVPISNHLYFYWYRQILGQKVEFLVSFYNNEISEKSEIFDDQFSVERPDGSNFTLKIRSTKLEDSAMYFCASSERGTDYYEQYFGPGTRLTVT.

CDR3 nucleotide sequence: TGCAGTGCTAGTGTAGCGGGAGGGCCCGAGCAGTACTTC. Translated, it gives CSASVAGGPEQYF. The J gene is TRBJ2-7, the V gene TRBV20-1; 11 positions agree with TRBD2. Germline assignment: CDR1 DFQATT and CDR2 SNEGSKA (reference sequence). The junction had 4 bases not matched to a gene; V was cut back by 3 bases and J by 6 bases. This CDR3 has 13 residues.

The chain uses TRBV6-1 and TRBJ1-1; the D is unclear. Germline assignment: CDR1 MNHNS and CDR2 SASEGT. V lost 0 bases, J lost 1 base, and 6 bases lay in between. The CDR3 runs 14 residues. CDR3 region: CASSEAGGNTEAFF. The CDR3 DNA reads TGTGCCAGCAGTGAAGCCGGAGGGAACACTGAAGCTTTCTTT.

The chain recombines TRBV11-3 with TRBJ2-7; D is possibly TRBD2 (6 bases). The germline V gene has CDR1 SGHNT and CDR2 YENEEA. Trimming cost V 5 bases and J 5 bases, with 19 bases left between them. The CDR3 spans 15 residues. Here the CDR3 DNA reads TGTGCCAGCAGCCCAGGGACTCAACGCGGCCACGAGCAGTACTTC. Translated: CASSPGTQRGHEQYF. Combining the CDR3 with reference TRBV11-3 and TRBJ2-7 gives the whole variable domain EAGVVQSPRYKIIEKKQPVAFWCNPISGHNTLYWYLQNLGQGPELLIRYENEEAVDDSQLPKDRFSAERLKGVDSTLKIQPAELGDSAVYLCASSPGTQRGHEQYFGPGTRLTVT.

V usage is TRBV30 and J usage is TRBJ2-7; TRBD2 agrees at 7 bases. With V trimmed by 3 bases and J by 2 bases, 4 bases remained unmatched. This CDR3 has 13 residues. Germline loops: CDR1 GTSNPN, CDR2 SVGIG (reference sequence). The DNA for the CDR3 is TGTGCCTGGAGCGGGACTAACCCCTACGAGCAGTACTTC. This gives the protein CAWSGTNPYEQYF.

This chain uses TRBV5-1 with TRBJ1-2; TRBD1 aligns across 8 bases. The germline gives CDR1 SGHRS, CDR2 YFSETQ. The CDR3 has 13 amino acids. V lost 3 bases and J lost 4; bases outside the gene matches: 2. The CDR3, as DNA: TGCGCCAGCAGCTCAACAGGGGGCTATGGCTACACCTTC. It specifies CASSSTGGYGYTF.

This chain links TRBV11-2 with TRBJ2-7; perhaps TRBD1 as D (6 bases). Trimming left V 7 bases short and J 0 bases short, with 13 bases between. CDR3 size: 14 residues. Germline values: CDR1 SGHAT, CDR2 FQNNGV. The CDR3 here is CASTKSTGSYEQYF. The CDR3, as DNA: TGTGCCAGCACCAAATCGACAGGCTCCTACGAGCAGTACTTC.

J is TRBJ1-3 and V is TRBV18; no definite D call. Trimming left V 3 bases short and J 0 bases short, with 6 bases between. The germline V gene has CDR1 KGHSH and CDR2 LQKENI. This CDR3 contains 14 residues. The CDR3, as DNA: TGTGCCAGCTCACCCTTAGACTCTGGAAACACCATATATTTT. Translated, it gives CASSPLDSGNTIYF.

J is TRBJ2-3 and V is TRBV5-4; no firm D call. Germline V lookup: CDR1 SGHNT, CDR2 YYREEE (reference sequence). The CDR3 has 13 amino acids. Trimming shortened V by 1 base and J by 7 bases, and 10 bases separated the two germline ends. CDR3 in amino acids: CASSLSLTNTQYF. Here the CDR3 DNA reads TGTGCCAGCAGCTTGAGCCTTACAAATACGCAGTATTTT.

This chain links TRBV11-2 with TRBJ2-1; 7 nucleotides agree with TRBD2. The CDR3 runs to 18 residues. Looked up from germline, CDR1 is SGHAT and CDR2 is FQNNGV. V gave up 5 bases and J gave up 2 bases; unmatched junction bases: 15. CDR3 DNA sequence: TGTGCCAGCAGCCCTCAGCCCCTAGCGGATTATCCCTACAATGAGCAGTTCTTC. Translating gives CASSPQPLADYPYNEQFF.

The rearrangement links TRBV5-6 to TRBJ1-6; the D gene is possibly TRBD1 (5 bases). V was pared by 4 bases and J by 3 bases, with 8 bases between. Per the germline V gene, CDR1 is SGHDT and CDR2 is YYEEEE. The CDR3 totals 14 residues. CDR3: CASSRGSYNSPLHF. Here the CDR3 DNA reads TGTGCCAGCAGCCGGGGGAGCTATAATTCACCCCTCCACTTT.

The chain joins TRBV27 to TRBJ1-1; D gene uncertain. The V and J ends lost 8 bases and 5 bases respectively, with 18 bases between them. CDR3 length equals 14 residues. Per the germline V gene, CDR1 is MNHEY and CDR2 is SMNVEV (reference sequence). The CDR3 loop is CASPEIGRETEAFF. CDR3 DNA sequence: TGTGCCAGCCCGGAAATCGGGAGGGAAACTGAAGCTTTCTTT.

The CDR3 reads CASITGQGVGYEQYF. CDR3 DNA sequence: TGTGCCAGCATCACGGGACAGGGGGTGGGGTACGAGCAGTACTTC. The chain links TRBV28 to TRBJ2-7, with TRBD1 matching over 11 bases. J lost 4 bases, V lost 7 bases, and 9 bases had no gene match. The CDR3 runs 15 residues. CDR1 and CDR2 from the germline V gene are MDHEN and SYDVKM.